Presented here are 26 T cell receptor beta chains from one specimen sequenced in a study of blood T cell repertoires in COVID-19. Assay: immunoSEQ multiplex PCR; the TCRdb copy retains only in-frame clones and omits some. The table has 200,000 to 250,000 clones, around nine tenths seen once. Material: peripheral blood. The receptors come from an older woman with acute or convalescent COVID-19.

This sequence joins TRBV12-5 and TRBJ2-2; 10 nucleotides align to TRBD1. This CDR3 has 13 amino acids. Germline CDR1 and CDR2: LGHNT and FRNRAP. The CDR3 sequence: CADRGQATGELFF. The CDR3 nucleotides are TGTGCCGACAGGGGGCAAGCCACCGGGGAGCTGTTTTTT. Combining the CDR3 with reference TRBV12-5 and TRBJ2-2 gives the whole variable domain DARVTQTPRHKVTEMGQEVTMRCQPILGHNTVFWYRQTMMQGLELLAYFRNRAPLDDSGMPKDRFSAEMPDATLATLKIQPSEPRDSAVYFCADRGQATGELFFGEGSRLTVL.

V and J are TRBV11-2 and TRBJ2-7; D is unclear. Germline lookup yields CDR1 SGHAT and CDR2 FQNNGV. CDR3 length: 16 residues. Between the trimmed V and J ends, which lost 8 bases and 6 bases, there was a span of 26 bases. The CDR3 is CASLHLGGSRLGEQYF. CDR3 bases: TGTGCCAGCTTGCACCTAGGTGGGTCTAGACTCGGCGAGCAGTACTTC.

Comments on this clone: At the DNA level, this CDR3 is encoded by other sequences in the same sample as well. The J gene is TRBJ2-5, the V gene TRBV5-4; 8 bases line up with TRBD2. The CDR3 is 14 residues long. Germline loops: CDR1 SGHNT, CDR2 YYREEE (reference sequence). V lost 4 bases and J lost 4; bases outside the gene matches: 6. The CDR3 coding sequence is TGTGCCAGCAGCCCACCGGGACTAGGAGAGACCCAGTACTTC. Protein: CASSPPGLGETQYF.

This chain joins TRBV6-2 or TRBV6-3 and TRBJ2-1, with 7 bases fitting TRBD1. V lost 2 bases and J lost 10; bases outside the gene matches: 11. Germline V gene data show CDR1 as MNHEY and CDR2 as SVGEGT. There are 15 residues in the CDR3. CDR3 coding DNA: TGTGCCAGCAGTTACCGGTCGACAGGGCTTGAGGAGCAGTTCTTC. Protein: CASSYRSTGLEEQFF.

J is TRBJ1-1 and V is TRBV30, with 7 bases matching TRBD1. V lost 0 bases and J lost 3; bases outside the gene matches: 7. This CDR3 is built from 15 residues. Germline V gene lookup returns CDR1 GTSNPN and CDR2 SVGIG (reference sequence). CDR3 bases: TGTGCCTGGAGTGTAGGAAGAGGGGGCTACACTGAAGCTTTCTTT. Translating it yields CAWSVGRGGYTEAFF.

V and J are TRBV6-5 and TRBJ2-1, with 9 bases matching TRBD2. V trimming: 7 bases; J trimming: 8 bases; junction bases outside the gene matches: 9. Germline assignment: CDR1 MNHEY and CDR2 SVGAGI. This CDR3 comprises 14 residues. The CDR3 reads CASTGGRGWDEQFF. CDR3 DNA: TGTGCCAGCACTGGCGGGAGGGGGTGGGATGAGCAGTTCTTC.

This rearrangement joins TRBV6-2 or TRBV6-3 to TRBJ2-7, with D perhaps matching TRBD2 (6 bases). This CDR3 comprises 18 residues. CDR1 is MNHEY, CDR2 SVGEGT, per germline. The V end was cut by 5 bases, the J end by 0 bases, with 23 bases between. CDR3 coding DNA: TGTGCCAGCAGTATTACAACCGCCTGGGGGGATCGCTCCTACGAGCAGTACTTC. It specifies CASSITTAWGDRSYEQYF.

This clone appeared once. V is TRBV6-5 and J is TRBJ2-5, with 7 bases lining up with TRBD2. With V trimmed by 6 bases and J by 2 bases, 6 bases remained unmatched. CDR3 size: 14 residues. Germline assignment: CDR1 MNHEY and CDR2 SVGAGI. The CDR3 nucleotides read TGTGCCAGCAGGTCGGGACTACTTCAAGAGACCCAGTACTTC. This translates into CASRSGLLQETQYF.

This chain connects TRBV4-1 to TRBJ1-5; D gene uncertain. This CDR3 has 15 residues. The germline V gene encodes CDR1 MGHRA and CDR2 YSYEKL. V gave up 0 bases and J gave up 9 bases, with 15 bases separating them. The CDR3 bases are TGCGCCAGCAGCCAAGAAGGTTCAGGAACTCCGCCCCAGCATTTT. This gives the protein CASSQEGSGTPPQHF.

The V call is TRBV30, the J call TRBJ1-1; no definite D call. CDR1 and CDR2 (germline): GTSNPN, SVGIG (reference sequence). The CDR3 spans 14 residues. V was cut by 1 base and J by 6 bases, with 15 bases left in between. The CDR3 region is CAWSALRESPEAFF. Written as DNA, the CDR3 is TGTGCCTGGAGTGCCTTGAGGGAGAGCCCTGAAGCTTTCTTT. The full variable domain, in which reference TRBV30 and TRBJ1-1 provide the parts outside the CDR3, is SQTIHQWPATLVQPVGSPLSLECTVEGTSNPNLYWYRQAAGRGLQLLFYSVGIGQISSEVPQNLSASRPQDRQFILSSKKLLLSDSGFYLCAWSALRESPEAFFGQGTRLTVV.

CDR3: CASSQDYGSIYEQYF. CDR3 nucleotide sequence: TGCGCCAGCAGCCAAGATTATGGCTCAATATACGAGCAGTACTTC. V usage is TRBV4-3 and J usage is TRBJ2-7; D is ambiguous. V gave up 0 bases and J gave up 4 bases, with 13 bases separating them. CDR1 is LGHNA and CDR2 is YSLEER in the germline V gene. This CDR3 contains 15 residues.

This chain uses TRBV5-1 with TRBJ2-2, with 10 bases identical to TRBD2. With 6 bases clipped from V and 3 bases from J, the junction kept 8 bases outside the gene matches. The CDR3 runs 16 residues. CDR1 is SGHRS and CDR2 is YFSETQ in the germline V gene. CDR3 sequence reads: CASNLSGRLDTGELFF. CDR3 coding DNA: TGCGCCAGCAACCTTAGCGGGAGGTTGGACACCGGGGAGCTGTTTTTT.

J is TRBJ2-1 and V is TRBV30; 7 positions match TRBD1. Germline loops: CDR1 GTSNPN, CDR2 SVGIG (reference sequence). This CDR3 region has 12 residues. V trimming: 0 bases; J trimming: 10 bases; junction bases outside the gene matches: 3. The chain's CDR3 is CAWSVQGWEQFF. CDR3 sequence (DNA): TGTGCCTGGAGTGTACAGGGGTGGGAGCAGTTCTTC.

The chain employs TRBV4-2 and TRBJ2-3, with 11 bases matching TRBD2. V trimming: 6 bases; J trimming: 0 bases; junction bases outside the gene matches: 2. Per the germline V gene, CDR1 is LGHNA and CDR2 is YNFKEQ. This CDR3 region has 15 residues. DNA of the CDR3: TGTGCCAGCAGGACTAGCGGGGTTAGCACAGATACGCAGTATTTT. It specifies CASRTSGVSTDTQYF.

The chain uses TRBV5-1 and TRBJ1-2; 7 bases agree with TRBD1. Germline CDR1 SGHRS, CDR2 YFSETQ. The V gene end was trimmed by 6 bases and the J gene end by 0 bases; junction bases not matched to a gene: 5. CDR3 length: 14 amino acids. CDR3 sequence (DNA): TGCGCCAGCAATCAGGGGACAGCTAACTATGGCTACACCTTC. This encodes CASNQGTANYGYTF.

The chain joins TRBV29-1 to TRBJ1-2; TRBD1 is a possible D gene (5 bases). Trimming removed 4 bases from V and 3 bases from J, with 12 bases in between. The CDR3 contains 13 residues. Germline-derived CDR1 and CDR2 are SQVTM and ANQGSEA. The CDR3 bases are TGCAGCGTTGCCCACTCGGGGGACTATGGCTACACCTTC. Amino acid sequence: CSVAHSGDYGYTF.

The chain combines TRBV5-5 with TRBJ1-2; 8 nucleotides align to TRBD1. This CDR3 has 16 residues. After removal of 5 bases from V and 0 bases from J, the junction contained 9 bases not matched to a gene. Per germline, CDR1 SGHKS and CDR2 YYEKEE (reference sequence). This chain's CDR3 is CASRDGQGRANYGYTF. In DNA form, the CDR3 reads TGTGCCAGCAGGGATGGACAGGGAAGAGCTAACTATGGCTACACCTTC.

This clone was seen a single time. This chain connects TRBV19 to TRBJ1-3; 12 bases align to TRBD1. CDR1 is LNHDA and CDR2 is SQIVND in the germline V gene (reference sequence). V lost 6 bases, J lost 3 bases, and 9 bases stayed unmatched. CDR3 size: 17 residues. As DNA, the CDR3 is TGTGCCAGTAGGATCTCTGGGACAGGGGGCAGTGGAAACACCATATATTTT. Protein: CASRISGTGGSGNTIYF.

The CDR3 DNA follows: TGTGCCAGCCGGGAAGTCGGGGGACAGGGTAACACTGAAGCTTTCTTT. Its translation: CASREVGGQGNTEAFF. The rearrangement links TRBV19 to TRBJ1-1; TRBD1 aligns across 9 bases. The CDR3 is 16 residues long. Looked up from germline, CDR1 is LNHDA and CDR2 is SQIVND (reference sequence). With 9 bases clipped from V and 2 bases from J, the junction kept 13 bases outside the gene matches. Together with reference TRBV19 and TRBJ1-1, the CDR3 gives the full variable domain: DGGITQSPKYLFRKEGQNVTLSCEQNLNHDAMYWYRQDPGQGLRLIYYSQIVNDFQKGDIAEGYSVSREKKESFPLTVTSAQKNPTAFYLCASREVGGQGNTEAFFGQGTRLTVV.

This chain connects TRBV18 to TRBJ2-3, with 7 bases lining up with TRBD1. Germline trimming cut 3 bases from V and 2 bases from J; bases unmatched to any gene: 5. This CDR3 region has 15 residues. Germline CDR1 KGHSH, CDR2 LQKENI. The CDR3 coding sequence is TGTGCCAGCTCACCGCGCCAGGGGGTCACAGATACGCAGTATTTT. Encoded protein: CASSPRQGVTDTQYF.

The genes are TRBV30 and TRBJ2-7; 9 nucleotides align to TRBD2. CDR3 size: 14 residues. The germline gives CDR1 GTSNPN, CDR2 SVGIG (reference sequence). The V segment lost 2 bases and the J segment 6 bases; nucleotides outside the gene matches: 8. DNA of the CDR3: TGTGCCTGGAGTAGGGCTAGCGGGGTTACCGAGCAGTACTTC. Translated: CAWSRASGVTEQYF.

The V gene is TRBV19, the J gene TRBJ1-5, with a possible D match to TRBD1 (5 bases). Per germline, CDR1 LNHDA and CDR2 SQIVND (reference sequence). V lost 7 bases, J lost 3 bases, and 10 bases lay in between. The CDR3 length is 13 residues. The CDR3 is CASNSGLNQPQHF. The CDR3 DNA is TGTGCCAGTAACTCAGGGCTCAATCAGCCCCAGCATTTT.

The gene calls are TRBV30 and TRBJ1-1; D is ambiguous. V lost 2 bases and J 6 bases, leaving 7 bases between the germline ends. The CDR3 totals 11 residues. CDR1 is GTSNPN, CDR2 SVGIG, per germline (reference sequence). The CDR3 coding sequence is TGTGCCTGGAGTCCCGGGTCTGAAGCTTTCTTT. Its translation is CAWSPGSEAFF.

V is TRBV7-2 and J is TRBJ1-5; the D is unclear. V lost 5 bases, J lost 10 bases, and 12 bases lay in between. Germline V lookup: CDR1 SGHTA, CDR2 FQGNSA. There are 12 residues in the CDR3. CDR3 residues: CASSIYGGPQHF. CDR3 sequence (DNA): TGTGCCAGCAGCATCTACGGCGGACCCCAGCATTTT.

The genes are TRBV12-3 or TRBV12-4 and TRBJ1-2; D unclear. V lost 5 bases and J 5 bases, leaving 9 bases between the germline ends. CDR3 size: 12 residues. In DNA form, the CDR3 reads TGTGCCAGCAGTCCCGGGTTATATGGCTACACCTTC. Translation: CASSPGLYGYTF.

The table lists this clone with a count of one. The J gene is TRBJ2-1, the V gene TRBV10-3; tentatively, D is TRBD1 (6 bases). Germline CDR1 reads ENHRY; CDR2 reads SYGVKD. The CDR3 is made up of 14 amino acids. Trimming shortened V by 2 bases and J by 2 bases, and 7 bases separated the two germline ends. This chain's CDR3 is CAISEAGAYNEQFF. The CDR3 DNA sequence: TGTGCCATCAGTGAGGCAGGGGCCTACAATGAGCAGTTCTTC.